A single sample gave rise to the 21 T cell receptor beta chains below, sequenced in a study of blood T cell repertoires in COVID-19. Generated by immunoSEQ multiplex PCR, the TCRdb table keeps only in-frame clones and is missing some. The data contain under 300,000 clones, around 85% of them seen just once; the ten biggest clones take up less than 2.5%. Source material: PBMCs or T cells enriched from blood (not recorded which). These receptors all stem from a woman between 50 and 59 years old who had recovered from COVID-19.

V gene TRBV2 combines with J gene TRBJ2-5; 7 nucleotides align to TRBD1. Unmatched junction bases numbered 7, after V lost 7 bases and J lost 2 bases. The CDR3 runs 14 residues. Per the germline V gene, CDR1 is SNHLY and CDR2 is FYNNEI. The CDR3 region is CASTTRTGQETQYF. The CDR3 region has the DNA TGTGCCAGCACTACCCGGACAGGACAAGAGACCCAGTACTTC.

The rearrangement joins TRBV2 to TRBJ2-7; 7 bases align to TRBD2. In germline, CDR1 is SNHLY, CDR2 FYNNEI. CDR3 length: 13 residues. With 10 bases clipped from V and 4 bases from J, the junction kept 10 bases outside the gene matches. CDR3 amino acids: CAIGGTQGYEQYF. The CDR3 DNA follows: TGTGCCATCGGGGGGACTCAAGGTTACGAGCAGTACTTC.

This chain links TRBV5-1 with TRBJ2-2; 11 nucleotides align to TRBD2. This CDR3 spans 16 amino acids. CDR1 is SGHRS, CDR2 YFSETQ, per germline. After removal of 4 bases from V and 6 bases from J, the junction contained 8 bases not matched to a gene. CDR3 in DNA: TGCGCCAGCAGCGGTGCGACTAGCGGGATATCCGGGGAGCTGTTTTTT. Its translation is CASSGATSGISGELFF.

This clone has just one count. In DNA, the CDR3 is TGTGCCAGCAGCTTAGGGACTTTCACAGATACGCAGTATTTT. Its protein product is CASSLGTFTDTQYF. The J gene is TRBJ2-3, the V gene TRBV5-5, with a weak D call TRBD2 (6 bases). The V gene lost 2 bases and the J gene lost 2 bases, with 9 bases spanning the gap. Germline V gene sequence: CDR1 SGHKS, CDR2 YYEKEE (reference sequence). This CDR3 comprises 14 residues.

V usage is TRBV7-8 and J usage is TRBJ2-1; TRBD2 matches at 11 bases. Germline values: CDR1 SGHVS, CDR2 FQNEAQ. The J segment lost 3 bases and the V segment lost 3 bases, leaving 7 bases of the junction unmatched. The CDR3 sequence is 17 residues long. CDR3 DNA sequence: TGTGCCAGCAGCTTTCTACTAGCGGGAGCCAACTACAATGAGCAGTTCTTC. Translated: CASSFLLAGANYNEQFF.

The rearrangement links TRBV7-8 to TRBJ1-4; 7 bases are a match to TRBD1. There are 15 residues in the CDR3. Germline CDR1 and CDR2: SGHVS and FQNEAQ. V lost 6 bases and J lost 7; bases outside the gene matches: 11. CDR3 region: CASSPWTGTGEKLFF. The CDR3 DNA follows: TGTGCCAGCAGTCCCTGGACAGGAACCGGTGAAAAACTGTTTTTT.

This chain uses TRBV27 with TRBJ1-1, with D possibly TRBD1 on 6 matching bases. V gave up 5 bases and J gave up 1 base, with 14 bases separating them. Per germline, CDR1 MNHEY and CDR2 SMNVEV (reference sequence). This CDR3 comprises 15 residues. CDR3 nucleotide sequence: TGTGCCAGCAGTCCCGGGACACCTGGGAACACTGAAGCTTTCTTT. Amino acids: CASSPGTPGNTEAFF.

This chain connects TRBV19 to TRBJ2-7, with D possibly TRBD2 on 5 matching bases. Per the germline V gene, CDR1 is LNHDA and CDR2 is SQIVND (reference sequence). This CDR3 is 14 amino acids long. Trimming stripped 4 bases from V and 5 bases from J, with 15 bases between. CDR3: CASSRSRESNEQYF. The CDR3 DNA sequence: TGTGCCAGTAGTAGGTCGAGGGAGAGCAACGAGCAGTACTTC.

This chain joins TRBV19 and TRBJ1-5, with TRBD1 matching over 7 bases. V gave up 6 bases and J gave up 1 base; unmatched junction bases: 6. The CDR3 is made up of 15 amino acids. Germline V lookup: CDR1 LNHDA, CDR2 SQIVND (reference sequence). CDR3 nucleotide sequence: TGTGCCAGTAGCCGGGACAGACTAAGCAATCAGCCCCAGCATTTT. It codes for CASSRDRLSNQPQHF.

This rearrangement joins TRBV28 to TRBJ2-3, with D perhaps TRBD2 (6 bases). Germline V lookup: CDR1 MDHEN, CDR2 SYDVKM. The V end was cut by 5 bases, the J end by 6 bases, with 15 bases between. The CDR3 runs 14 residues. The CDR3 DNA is TGTGCCAGCAGTCCCGCTTCTAGCGCCGATACGCAGTATTTT. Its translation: CASSPASSADTQYF.

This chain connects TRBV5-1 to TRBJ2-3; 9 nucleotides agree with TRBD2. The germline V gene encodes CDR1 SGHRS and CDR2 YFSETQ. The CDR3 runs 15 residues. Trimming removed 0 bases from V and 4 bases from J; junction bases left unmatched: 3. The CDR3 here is CASSLVAGEADTQYF. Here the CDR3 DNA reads TGCGCCAGCAGCTTGGTAGCGGGAGAGGCAGATACGCAGTATTTT.

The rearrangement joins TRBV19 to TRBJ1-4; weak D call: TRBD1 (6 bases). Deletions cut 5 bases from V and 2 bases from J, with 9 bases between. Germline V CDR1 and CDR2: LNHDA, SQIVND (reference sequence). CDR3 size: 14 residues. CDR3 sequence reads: CASSRQATNEKLFF. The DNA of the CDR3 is TGTGCCAGTAGTCGACAGGCGACTAATGAAAAACTGTTTTTT.

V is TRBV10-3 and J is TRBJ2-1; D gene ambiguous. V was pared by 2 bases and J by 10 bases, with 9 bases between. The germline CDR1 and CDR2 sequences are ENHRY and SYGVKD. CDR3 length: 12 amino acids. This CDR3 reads CAISEKISEQFF. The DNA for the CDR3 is TGTGCCATCAGTGAGAAGATTAGCGAGCAGTTCTTC.

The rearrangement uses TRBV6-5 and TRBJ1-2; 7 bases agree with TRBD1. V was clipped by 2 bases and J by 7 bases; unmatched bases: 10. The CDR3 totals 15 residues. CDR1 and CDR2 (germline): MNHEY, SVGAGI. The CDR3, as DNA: TGTGCCAGCAGTTACACGGGCAGGGGGAGTAGTGGCTACACCTTC. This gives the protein CASSYTGRGSSGYTF.

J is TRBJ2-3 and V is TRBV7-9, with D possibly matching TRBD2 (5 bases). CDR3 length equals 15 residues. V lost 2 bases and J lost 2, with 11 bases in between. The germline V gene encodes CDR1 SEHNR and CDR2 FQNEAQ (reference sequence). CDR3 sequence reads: CASSLPGVSTDTQYF. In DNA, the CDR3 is TGTGCCAGCAGCTTACCCGGGGTTTCCACAGATACGCAGTATTTT.

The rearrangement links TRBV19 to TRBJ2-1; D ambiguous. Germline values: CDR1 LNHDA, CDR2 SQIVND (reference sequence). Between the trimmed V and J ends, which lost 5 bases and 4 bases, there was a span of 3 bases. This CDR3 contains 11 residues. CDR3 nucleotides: TGTGCCAGTAGTTCTTACAATGAGCAGTTCTTC. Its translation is CASSSYNEQFF.

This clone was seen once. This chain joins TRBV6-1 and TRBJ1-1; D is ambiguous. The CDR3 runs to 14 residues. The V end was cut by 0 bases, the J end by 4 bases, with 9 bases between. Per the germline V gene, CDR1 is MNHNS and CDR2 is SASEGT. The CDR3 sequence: CASSEAAASTEAFF. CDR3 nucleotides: TGTGCCAGCAGTGAAGCAGCCGCGAGCACTGAAGCTTTCTTT.

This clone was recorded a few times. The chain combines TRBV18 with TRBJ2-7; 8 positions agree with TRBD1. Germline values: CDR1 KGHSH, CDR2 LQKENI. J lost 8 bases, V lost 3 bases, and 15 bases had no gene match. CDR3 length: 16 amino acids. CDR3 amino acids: CASSPPRTGPDVKQYF. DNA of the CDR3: TGTGCCAGCTCACCGCCCCGGACAGGGCCTGATGTTAAGCAGTACTTC.

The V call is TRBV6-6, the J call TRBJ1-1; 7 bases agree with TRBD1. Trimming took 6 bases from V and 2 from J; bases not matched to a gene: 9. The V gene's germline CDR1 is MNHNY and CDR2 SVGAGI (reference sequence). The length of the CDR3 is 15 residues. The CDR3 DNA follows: TGTGCCAGCAGGGACAACAGGGGCAAAAACACTGAAGCTTTCTTT. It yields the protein CASRDNRGKNTEAFF.

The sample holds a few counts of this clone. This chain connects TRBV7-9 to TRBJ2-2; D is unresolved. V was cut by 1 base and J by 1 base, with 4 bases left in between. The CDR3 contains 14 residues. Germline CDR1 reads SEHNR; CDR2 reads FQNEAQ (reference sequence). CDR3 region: CASSLDLNTGELFF. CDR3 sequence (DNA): TGTGCCAGCAGCTTAGACTTGAACACCGGGGAGCTGTTTTTT.

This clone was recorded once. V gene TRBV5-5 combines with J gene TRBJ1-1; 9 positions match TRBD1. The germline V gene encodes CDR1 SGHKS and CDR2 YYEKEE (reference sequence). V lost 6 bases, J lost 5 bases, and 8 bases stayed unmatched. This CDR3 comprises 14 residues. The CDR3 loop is CASTQDRGVTEAFF. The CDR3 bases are TGTGCCAGCACTCAGGACAGGGGAGTTACTGAAGCTTTCTTT.